Shown below are 27 T cell receptor beta chains from a single sample sequenced in a study of blood T cell repertoires in COVID-19. Clones were read by immunoSEQ multiplex PCR, and TCRdb kept only the in-frame ones, dropping some. The sample yields around 300,000 clones, 90% seen once. The sequencing sample was made of peripheral blood. Source of these receptors: a woman aged 40 to 55 with COVID-19, enrolled during active disease.

The V and J genes are TRBV5-1 and TRBJ2-3; a possible D gene is TRBD1 (6 bases). V lost 0 bases and J 5 bases, leaving 10 bases between the germline ends. CDR1 and CDR2 from the germline V gene are SGHRS and YFSETQ. The CDR3 sequence is 14 residues long. The DNA of the CDR3 is TGCGCCAGCAGCTTGGGGGGGCGAGGAGATACGCAGTATTTT. Amino acid sequence: CASSLGGRGDTQYF. The full variable domain, completed using reference TRBV5-1 and TRBJ2-3, is KAGVTQTPRYLIKTRGQQVTLSCSPISGHRSVSWYQQTPGQGLQFLFEYFSETQRNKGNFPGRFSGRQFSNSRSEMNVSTLELGDSALYLCASSLGGRGDTQYFGPGTRLTVL.

The gene calls are TRBV12-5 and TRBJ2-2; D ambiguous. The CDR3 consists of 13 residues. In germline, CDR1 is LGHNT, CDR2 FRNRAP. V was cut by 1 base and J by 6 bases, with 6 bases left in between. The CDR3 nucleotides are TGTGCTAGTGGTTTGGGACTCCCCGGGGAGCTGTTTTTT. Its translation: CASGLGLPGELFF.

The chain has TRBV28 and TRBJ2-7; 10 bases map to TRBD1. Germline CDR1 reads MDHEN; CDR2 reads SYDVKM. The junction had 9 bases not matched to a gene; V was cut back by 8 bases and J by 5 bases. The CDR3 is made up of 14 amino acids. CDR3 sequence (DNA): TGTGCCAGCTGGCGGCGGGACAGGGGCGACGAGCAGTACTTC. Its protein is CASWRRDRGDEQYF.

This clone has just one count. This rearrangement joins TRBV3-1 (or the pseudogene TRBV3-2) to TRBJ1-2, with a possible D match to TRBD1 (6 bases). Germline values: CDR1 LGHDT, CDR2 YNNKEL (reference sequence). The CDR3 has 12 amino acids. V was shortened by 4 bases and J by 8 bases, with 11 bases between the two germline ends. The chain's CDR3 is CASSLSGTGYTF. The DNA of the CDR3 is TGTGCCAGCAGCCTATCCGGGACAGGCTACACCTTC.

This CDR3 is CASSGTGLRAFF. The CDR3 DNA reads TGTGCCAGCAGCGGAACGGGTTTGCGAGCTTTCTTT. The chain has TRBV7-2 and TRBJ1-1; D ambiguous. The V end was cut by 5 bases, the J end by 10 bases, with 14 bases between. CDR1 and CDR2 (germline): SGHTA, FQGNSA. This CDR3 comprises 12 residues.

This clone was seen a single time. This chain uses TRBV6-2 or TRBV6-3 with TRBJ1-5; D possibly corresponds to TRBD1 (6 bases). This CDR3 has 15 amino acids. Trimming removed 2 bases at V and 7 bases at J, with 15 bases between. Germline V gene data show CDR1 as MNHEY and CDR2 as SVGEGT. The CDR3 DNA is TGTGCCAGCAGTTACGGGGGGGGCAAACGGCAGCCCCAGCATTTT. Residues: CASSYGGGKRQPQHF.

The table lists this clone with a few counts. The chain recombines TRBV30 with TRBJ2-7; possibly TRBD1 for D (6 bases). CDR1 and CDR2 (germline): GTSNPN, SVGIG (reference sequence). Between the trimmed V and J ends, which lost 3 bases and 5 bases, there was a span of 23 bases. The CDR3 loop spans 16 amino acids. CDR3 in amino acids: CAWRRVTGTIRDEQYF. The CDR3 nucleotides are TGTGCCTGGAGGAGGGTCACAGGGACGATTCGAGACGAGCAGTACTTC.

In nucleotides, the CDR3 is TGTGCCAGCAGCCCCTGGGAGATAAACACTGAAGCTTTCTTT. As protein: CASSPWEINTEAFF. V is TRBV7-9 and J is TRBJ1-1; D is uncertain. Looked up from germline, CDR1 is SEHNR and CDR2 is FQNEAQ (reference sequence). V lost 5 bases to trimming and J lost 2 bases, with 12 bases between them. The CDR3 spans 14 residues.

The CDR3, as DNA: TGTGCCAGCAGTTTATCGGGGCGCAGGTATGAAAAACTGTTTTTT. Translated, it gives CASSLSGRRYEKLFF. The J gene is TRBJ1-4, the V gene TRBV27, with D perhaps matching TRBD1 (5 bases). This CDR3 spans 15 amino acids. The V and J ends lost 0 bases and 6 bases respectively, with 11 bases between them. Germline V gene sequence: CDR1 MNHEY, CDR2 SMNVEV (reference sequence).

The J gene is TRBJ2-5, the V gene TRBV7-2, with a tentative D call TRBD2 (5 bases). Deletions cut 2 bases from V and 4 bases from J, with 14 bases between. There are 15 residues in the CDR3. From germline, CDR1 is SGHTA and CDR2 FQGNSA. CDR3 in amino acids: CASSLRTRRLETQYF. The CDR3 nucleotides read TGTGCCAGCAGCTTACGAACGCGGAGGTTAGAGACCCAGTACTTC.

J is TRBJ1-1 and V is TRBV3-1 (or the pseudogene TRBV3-2); the D gene is possibly TRBD1 (6 bases). V was pared by 0 bases and J by 6 bases, with 17 bases between. This CDR3 region has 16 residues. Germline CDR1 and CDR2: LGHDT and YNNKEL (reference sequence). The CDR3 DNA reads TGTGCCAGCAGCCAAGACCCTCCCGGGGACACCCCTGAAGCTTTCTTT. It codes for CASSQDPPGDTPEAFF.

Only one count was recorded for this clone. In DNA form, the CDR3 reads TGTGCCAGTTCTAGCGGGGGTTACTACGAGCAGTACTTC. Translating gives CASSSGGYYEQYF. The chain joins TRBV12-3 or TRBV12-4 to TRBJ2-7; TRBD2 agrees at 10 bases. V shed 9 bases, J shed 3 bases, and the junction held 5 bases outside the gene matches. This CDR3 has 13 residues.

The CDR3 region has the DNA TGTGCCAGCAGCCTCCGGGACAGGGCTTCTGAAGCTTTCTTT. Amino acids: CASSLRDRASEAFF. The genes are TRBV3-1 (or the pseudogene TRBV3-2) and TRBJ1-1; TRBD1 aligns across 9 bases. The CDR3 covers 14 residues. The germline gives CDR1 LGHDT, CDR2 YNNKEL (reference sequence). V lost 4 bases, J lost 6 bases, and 6 bases stayed unmatched.

This clone was picked up one time. Within the sample, other DNA sequences also encode this same CDR3. The chain recombines TRBV9 with TRBJ1-3; D call uncertain. Germline V lookup: CDR1 SGDLS, CDR2 YYNGEE. The V end lost 4 bases, the J end lost 4 bases, and 6 bases lay between the germline ends. This CDR3 has 12 residues. The CDR3 DNA reads as TGTGCCAGCAGCCGGTCAGGAAACACCATATATTTT. Its protein is CASSRSGNTIYF.

A note on this clone: A much larger clone sits a single nucleotide away, making a read error possible. This chain connects TRBV7-6 to TRBJ2-7, with 13 bases identical to TRBD2. V lost 3 bases, J lost 5 bases, and 1 base stayed unmatched. Germline assignment: CDR1 SGHVS and CDR2 FNYEAQ. This CDR3 comprises 14 residues. CDR3 sequence reads: CASSFGLAGDEQYF. The CDR3 DNA follows: TGTGCCAGCAGCTTCGGACTAGCGGGAGACGAGCAGTACTTC.

The rearrangement uses TRBV15 and TRBJ2-4; weak D call: TRBD2 (6 bases). The germline CDR1 and CDR2 sequences are LNHNV and YYDKDF (reference sequence). V was cut by 3 bases and J by 0 bases, with 12 bases left in between. This CDR3 has 16 amino acids. The CDR3 nucleotides are TGTGCCACCAGCAGGGACCCGGGAGTAGCCAAAAACATTCAGTACTTC. Residues: CATSRDPGVAKNIQYF.

The chain couples TRBV27 to TRBJ2-7; 9 bases fit TRBD1. V lost 4 bases and J lost 3; bases outside the gene matches: 7. CDR3 length: 15 residues. CDR1 is MNHEY, CDR2 SMNVEV, per germline (reference sequence). The CDR3 is CASSSPGTGHYEQYF. For the CDR3, the DNA is TGTGCCAGCAGTTCCCCCGGGACAGGGCACTACGAGCAGTACTTC.

This chain links TRBV6-5 with TRBJ1-1, with D uncertain. The CDR3 extends over 13 amino acids. Trimming took off 2 bases at V and 7 bases at J, with 11 bases between the two ends. CDR1 and CDR2 from the germline V gene are MNHEY and SVGAGI. The CDR3 loop is CASSYGLEIEAFF. For the CDR3, the DNA is TGTGCCAGCAGTTACGGGTTGGAGATTGAAGCTTTCTTT.

The CDR3 DNA is TGTGCCATCAGTGAGGTGGAACTAGCGGGAGGGCTAGATGAGCAGTACTTC. Protein product: CAISEVELAGGLDEQYF. V is TRBV10-3 and J is TRBJ2-7, with 13 positions matching TRBD2. The V and J ends lost 2 bases and 7 bases, in that order; junction bases with no gene match: 11. Germline V gene lookup returns CDR1 ENHRY and CDR2 SYGVKD. The CDR3 length is 17 residues.

This clone has just a few counts. One junction end does not reproduce the germline sequence, and a read error may be involved. The chain joins TRBV7-9 to TRBJ2-7; 9 positions match TRBD2. The CDR3 loop spans 11 amino acids. Germline-derived CDR1 and CDR2 are SEHNR and FQNEAQ (reference sequence). The CDR3 sequence is CASSSGLACHF. For the CDR3, the DNA is TGTGCCAGCAGCTCTGGACTAGCGTGCCACTTC.

The chain has TRBV7-9 and TRBJ1-2; 7 nucleotides line up with TRBD1. The trim removed 4 bases at V and 4 bases at J, leaving 18 bases unmatched. The CDR3 covers 18 residues. Per the germline V gene, CDR1 is SEHNR and CDR2 is FQNEAQ (reference sequence). CDR3 region: CASSSTQTHGTDLYGYTF. The DNA of the CDR3 is TGTGCCAGCAGCTCTACACAAACTCACGGGACAGACCTCTATGGCTACACCTTC.

The chain couples TRBV9 to TRBJ1-2; D remains ambiguous. Trimming shortened V by 7 bases and J by 3 bases, and 7 bases separated the two germline ends. The CDR3 spans 11 residues. Germline V gene data show CDR1 as SGDLS and CDR2 as YYNGEE. This CDR3 reads CASGHDYGYTF. The DNA for the CDR3 is TGTGCCAGCGGGCATGACTATGGCTACACCTTC.

J is TRBJ1-5 and V is TRBV2, with D unclear. The V gene's germline CDR1 is SNHLY and CDR2 FYNNEI. CDR3 size: 14 residues. V was pared by 6 bases and J by 5 bases, with 14 bases between. In DNA form, the CDR3 reads TGTGCCAGCAGCGATGACTTCTCGGATCAGCCCCAGCATTTT. It specifies CASSDDFSDQPQHF.

The rearrangement joins TRBV7-3 to TRBJ2-2; D ambiguous. V lost 4 bases and J lost 7, with 13 bases in between. The CDR3 runs 14 residues. Germline V gene sequence: CDR1 SGHTA, CDR2 FQGTGA. CDR3 sequence: CASSWAPSIGELFF. The CDR3 nucleotides read TGTGCCAGCAGCTGGGCCCCTTCGATCGGGGAGCTGTTTTTT.

The rearrangement joins TRBV5-4 to TRBJ2-6; 7 bases align to TRBD1. V lost 5 bases, J lost 0 bases, and 14 bases stayed unmatched. The length of the CDR3 is 19 residues. Looked up from germline, CDR1 is SGHNT and CDR2 is YYREEE (reference sequence). CDR3 DNA sequence: TGTGCCAGCAGTTTTTTACAGGGGCAAAAGAGCTCTGGGGCCAACGTCCTGACTTTC. It codes for CASSFLQGQKSSGANVLTF.

The CDR3 reads CASSGGLADHEQYF. The CDR3, as DNA: TGTGCCAGCAGTGGGGGGCTAGCGGATCACGAGCAGTACTTC. The chain carries TRBV2 and TRBJ2-7, with D possibly being TRBD2 (7 bases). Trimming removed 4 bases from V and 5 bases from J, with 15 bases in between. Germline CDR1 is SNHLY and CDR2 is FYNNEI. The CDR3 has 14 amino acids.

This chain uses TRBV3-1 (or the pseudogene TRBV3-2) with TRBJ2-5; the match to TRBD2 covers 8 bases. Trimming took 0 bases from V and 6 from J; bases not matched to a gene: 9. CDR1 is LGHDT, CDR2 YNNKEL, per germline (reference sequence). This CDR3 is 16 amino acids long. In nucleotides, the CDR3 is TGTGCCAGCAGCCAAGACGGGGGGGAGGTGATGAAGACCCAGTACTTC. Amino acids: CASSQDGGEVMKTQYF.